Below are 19 T cell receptor beta chains sequenced from a single sample in a study of blood T cell repertoires in COVID-19. Repertoires were generated with immunoSEQ multiplex PCR, while TCRdb's copy carries only in-frame clones and drops some. Seen here are roughly 380,000 clones, roughly nine tenths observed once, and the top ten hold 3%. The sequencing input was PBMCs or T cells enriched from blood (not recorded which). Receptor source: a woman aged 25 to 39 who had recovered from COVID-19.

V is TRBV27 and J is TRBJ2-6; 8 nucleotides line up with TRBD1. Germline CDR1 reads MNHEY; CDR2 reads SMNVEV (reference sequence). The CDR3 runs to 16 residues. Trimming at V came to 6 bases and at J to 1 base, leaving 5 bases not matched to a gene. In DNA form, the CDR3 reads TGTGCCAGCAGAAGACAGGGGATGTCTGGGGCCAACGTCCTGACTTTC. Protein product: CASRRQGMSGANVLTF.

This chain connects TRBV15 to TRBJ1-5; D may be TRBD1 (6 bases). Germline CDR1 is LNHNV and CDR2 is YYDKDF (reference sequence). Trimming took 11 bases from V and 7 from J, leaving 21 bases between them. The CDR3 consists of 14 residues. The CDR3 loop is CASRGRGPQQPQHF. The CDR3 DNA follows: TGTGCCTCTCGGGGCAGGGGACCCCAACAGCCCCAGCATTTT. Complete variable domain (other parts from reference TRBV15 and TRBJ1-5): DAMVIQNPRYQVTQFGKPVTLSCSQTLNHNVMYWYQQKSSQAPKLLFHYYDKDFNNEADTPDNFQSRRPNTSFCFLDIRSPGLGDTAMYLCASRGRGPQQPQHFGDGTRLSIL.

The rearrangement uses TRBV6-5 and TRBJ2-7; 9 bases map to TRBD1. This CDR3 contains 16 residues. The V gene's germline CDR1 is MNHEY and CDR2 SVGAGI. Trimming removed 4 bases from V and 0 bases from J; junction bases left unmatched: 7. CDR3 nucleotides: TGTGCCAGCAGTTCGGACACAGGGGGCGGCTCCTACGAGCAGTACTTC. Translating gives CASSSDTGGGSYEQYF.

V usage is TRBV6-5 and J usage is TRBJ2-1, with no clear D. The CDR3 runs to 13 residues. Germline CDR1 is MNHEY and CDR2 is SVGAGI. V lost 10 bases to trimming and J lost 9 bases, with 19 bases between them. The CDR3 DNA reads as TGTGCCACCGAACGTAGCATCGGCGGTGAGCAGTTCTTC. The encoded protein is CATERSIGGEQFF.

The chain carries TRBV5-4 and TRBJ1-3; TRBD1 might be the D (6 bases). The CDR3 is 15 residues long. Trimming cost V 4 bases and J 4 bases, with 15 bases left between them. Germline lookup yields CDR1 SGHNT and CDR2 YYREEE (reference sequence). The CDR3: CASSENRVEGNTIYF. The CDR3 nucleotides are TGTGCCAGCAGCGAGAACAGGGTCGAAGGAAACACCATATATTTT.

This clone showed up just once. The chain links TRBV4-1 to TRBJ2-2; D remains ambiguous. The V end lost 0 bases, the J end lost 6 bases, and 11 bases lay between the germline ends. The germline V gene encodes CDR1 MGHRA and CDR2 YSYEKL. This CDR3 has 15 amino acids. Here the CDR3 DNA reads TGCGCCAGCAGCCAAGATCTGATCAGATCCGGGGAGCTGTTTTTT. As protein: CASSQDLIRSGELFF.

This sequence joins TRBV19 and TRBJ1-5, with a tentative D call TRBD1 (6 bases). Germline V gives CDR1 LNHDA, CDR2 SQIVND (reference sequence). CDR3 size: 14 residues. V was clipped by 5 bases and J by 2 bases, with 10 bases between them. The CDR3 loop reads CASSLRTGNQPQHF. The CDR3 DNA reads as TGTGCCAGTAGTCTGCGGACAGGCAATCAGCCCCAGCATTTT.

The rearrangement links TRBV10-2 to TRBJ1-5; unclear D gene. Germline V gives CDR1 WSHSY, CDR2 SAAADI. CDR3 length: 14 residues. The ends were cut back, 6 bases at V and 3 bases at J, with 12 bases in the middle. CDR3 amino acids: CASSLERYNQPQHF. CDR3 DNA sequence: TGCGCCAGCAGCCTCGAGCGGTACAATCAGCCCCAGCATTTT.

The V call is TRBV27, the J call TRBJ2-7, with a weak D call TRBD1 (5 bases). CDR1 is MNHEY and CDR2 is SMNVEV in the germline V gene (reference sequence). With 3 bases removed from V and 4 bases from J, the gap between germline ends came to 16 bases. This CDR3 has 15 amino acids. CDR3 bases: TGTGCCAGCAGTTTTCTTTTCAGGGAAGAATACGAGCAGTACTTC. This translates into CASSFLFREEYEQYF.

As DNA, the CDR3 is TGTGCCAGTAGTATAGACCATACAGGACGGACAGGGAACAATGAGCAGTTCTTC. This codes for CASSIDHTGRTGNNEQFF. The rearrangement links TRBV19 to TRBJ2-1, with TRBD1 matching over 8 bases. V was pared by 0 bases and J by 5 bases, with 12 bases of the junction left unmatched. The CDR3 has 18 amino acids. The germline V gene has CDR1 LNHDA and CDR2 SQIVND (reference sequence). The full variable domain, with the rest looked up from reference TRBV19 and TRBJ2-1, is DGGITQSPKYLFRKEGQNVTLSCEQNLNHDAMYWYRQDPGQGLRLIYYSQIVNDFQKGDIAEGYSVSREKKESFPLTVTSAQKNPTAFYLCASSIDHTGRTGNNEQFFGPGTRLTVL.

The chain is built from TRBV19 and TRBJ2-1; D is ambiguous. V lost 8 bases, J lost 3 bases, and 17 bases lay in between. The germline CDR1 and CDR2 sequences are LNHDA and SQIVND (reference sequence). The length of the CDR3 is 15 residues. CDR3 nucleotide sequence: TGTGCCAGTGCTTCAGGAACCCTACTCTACAATGAGCAGTTCTTC. It specifies CASASGTLLYNEQFF.

The V call is TRBV29-1, the J call TRBJ2-1; 8 nucleotides align to TRBD1. Germline loops: CDR1 SQVTM, CDR2 ANQGSEA. The CDR3 contains 14 residues. After removal of 0 bases from V and 6 bases from J, the junction contained 4 bases not matched to a gene. The CDR3 DNA reads as TGCAGCGTTGAAGATAGGGACAGGTCCAATGAGCAGTTCTTC. Amino acids: CSVEDRDRSNEQFF.

In nucleotides, the CDR3 is TGTGCCAGCAGCTTAGAAGACAGTCCTAACTATGGCTACACCTTC. Residues: CASSLEDSPNYGYTF. The chain employs TRBV11-2 and TRBJ1-2; possible D gene TRBD1, 5 bases. Germline V gene lookup returns CDR1 SGHAT and CDR2 FQNNGV. V shed 0 bases and J shed 0 bases, with 8 bases lying between them. This CDR3 region has 15 residues.

This chain links TRBV10-1 with TRBJ2-3; D gene unclear. V was cut by 0 bases and J by 5 bases, with 6 bases left in between. From germline, CDR1 is WNHNN and CDR2 SYGVQD (reference sequence). The length of the CDR3 is 13 residues. This CDR3 reads CASSESSIDTQYF. CDR3 DNA: TGCGCCAGCAGTGAGTCGAGTATAGATACGCAGTATTTT.

This clone was recorded only once. The CDR3 protein is CASSLGAGNEQFF. For the CDR3, the DNA is TGTGCCAGCAGCTTAGGGGCGGGCAATGAGCAGTTCTTC. The chain links TRBV7-9 to TRBJ2-1, with D perhaps TRBD2 (5 bases). V was shortened by 1 base and J by 6 bases, with 7 bases between the two germline ends. Germline CDR1 SEHNR, CDR2 FQNEAQ (reference sequence). The CDR3 runs to 13 residues.

This chain connects TRBV9 to TRBJ2-3; D call uncertain. Trimming took 1 base from V and 2 from J, leaving 11 bases between them. Per the germline V gene, CDR1 is SGDLS and CDR2 is YYNGEE. This CDR3 has 15 residues. The CDR3 DNA follows: TGTGCCAGCAGCGTAAGATCAGGCTTCACAGATACGCAGTATTTT. Its translation: CASSVRSGFTDTQYF.

This clone was picked up a small number of times. This rearrangement joins TRBV7-6 to TRBJ1-2; 10 bases match TRBD1. The germline CDR1 and CDR2 sequences are SGHVS and FNYEAQ. V trimming: 4 bases; J trimming: 8 bases; junction bases outside the gene matches: 7. The CDR3 is made up of 14 amino acids. The CDR3 protein is CASSSGTGVPGYTF. The DNA for the CDR3 is TGTGCCAGCAGCTCCGGGACAGGGGTACCGGGCTACACCTTC.

V is TRBV3-1 (or the pseudogene TRBV3-2) and J is TRBJ2-5; a weak D match, TRBD1 (6 bases). This CDR3 has 14 residues. V shed 2 bases and J shed 5 bases, with 12 bases lying between them. Germline loops: CDR1 LGHDT, CDR2 YNNKEL (reference sequence). CDR3 sequence (DNA): TGTGCCAGCAGCCAAAATCCAGGGGTGGAGACCCAGTACTTC. This gives the protein CASSQNPGVETQYF.

Comment on this clone: One base away lies a much larger clone, so this may be a sequencing read error. V usage is TRBV9 and J usage is TRBJ2-7, with 9 bases aligning to TRBD1. The CDR3 is 14 amino acids. Trimming at V came to 4 bases and at J to 3 bases, leaving 5 bases not matched to a gene. Germline values: CDR1 SGDLS, CDR2 YYNGEE. The DNA of the CDR3 is TGTGCCAGCAGCCCCGGGACAGGGATCTACGAGCAGTACTTC. Translation gives CASSPGTGIYEQYF.